The present T cell receptor (beta chain) was sequenced within a study of blood T cell repertoires in COVID-19 (TCRdb year 2020). At the level of the whole study: Collaborator samples came from the United States, Italy and Spain and covered acute and convalescent phases of COVID-19. The dataset comprised deeply sampled blood TCRbeta repertoires from subjects exposed to, actively infected with, or recovered from COVID-19. The repertoires were made available in a free public database intended to serve as a resource for research on the immune response to SARS-CoV-2. Samples came from the ongoing ImmuneRACE study (first 160 participants) plus 1,254 subjects from 6 global collaborators. Nearly every sample came with metadata listing a de-identified subject ID, COVID-19 status, age in years and sex. The prospective study material was composed of cDNA or gDNA derived from T cells, B-cell-depleted T cells, or PBMCs. Where available, HLA class I and class II types were obtained from metadata supplied by the sample provider rather than from assay-based typing.

The CDR3 covers 14 residues, taking in both the cysteine and the phenylalanine. Only the CDR3 DNA stays, 42 bases, in frame from base 1. CDR1 MGHDK and CDR2 SYGVNS were looked up in the germline V gene. Deletion took 1 base off V and 10 bases off J, with a span of 16 bases between the germline ends. The immunoSEQ Assay, a bias-controlled multiplex PCR, was used to amplify TCRbeta CDR3 regions from genomic DNA. In the paper's pipeline: The number of nucleated cells in each sample was estimated by amplification of reference gene primers within the assay. To quantify the absolute abundance of each unique TCRbeta CDR3 rearrangement, sequence reads were collapsed and filtered. For each sample, productive Simpson clonality was calculated as the square root of Simpson's diversity index across productive rearrangements. TCRdb mirrors the immuneACCESS table, restricted to in-frame sequences. Some clones are absent from its copies; in checked studies, under half trace to an unresolved V gene, and the reason for the others is unknown. That table supplies the V and J calls and clone size; D and trimming were determined from the DNA. Here the sample has approximately 160,000 clones; about nine tenths occur a single time. The ten top clones hold 4% of the sample.

The research as a whole found: The amount of clinical and demographic metadata varied by source and participant and was provided uncurated.

As concerns this clone: The target of this receptor is not known. There are no base qualities to consult, and no much larger clone falls within one base.

The collaborating institutions used their own protocols to collect whole blood in K2EDTA tubes. For TCRbeta analysis, collaborators shipped samples as frozen whole blood, isolated PBMCs, or DNA extracted from either of those sample types. Rearrangement joined TRBV25-1 to TRBJ1-1, with no confident D gene call. The sequence was collected from a woman aged 70 to 79 with acute or convalescent COVID-19. Sequenced input: peripheral blood. The CDR3 here reads CASSELGSRRGAFF. The sequenced DNA is TGTGCCAGCAGTGAATTAGGGTCCCGGCGGGGAGCTTTCTTT.